This TCR beta chain was identified in a study of cytomegalovirus exposure and HLA in healthy donors. Study-wide points: With high specificity and sensitivity, the classifier reportedly diagnosed cytomegalovirus status.

In regard to this clone: What it recognizes is unknown.

CDR3 size: 12 residues. Using immunoSEQ multiplex PCR, the repertoire was profiled, and TCRdb retains in-frame clones only, with some absent. The table records under 250,000 clones, roughly three quarters of them present only once. The sequence derives from a woman younger than 45 in good health and CMV-seronegative. This sequence joins TRBV21-1 and TRBJ1-2; the DNA was not compared with TRBD1, the D call given in the table. TRBV21-1 is a documented pseudogene. Sequencing input: PBMCs. The DNA for the CDR3 is TGTGCCAGCCGGGACAGGGGTTATGGCTACACCTTC. It yields the protein CASRDRGYGYTF.